This TCR beta chain was captured in a study of blood T cell repertoires in COVID-19. In the study overall: Acute and convalescent COVID-19 samples came from the United States, Italy and Spain. PBMCs, B-cell-depleted T cells, or T cells were the source of the cDNA or gDNA that made up the material.

V dropped 7 bases and J dropped 2; count of bases not matched to a gene: 4. The CDR3 is made up of 13 amino acids. The germline V gene has CDR1 KGHSH and CDR2 LQKENI. Study processing details: Amplification from reference gene primers served as the basis for estimated nucleated cell counts. Assay: immunoSEQ multiplex PCR; the TCRdb copy retains only in-frame clones and omits some. Clone size and V and J calls were adopted from that table, with D and trimming inferred from the DNA. The table includes 200,000 to 250,000 clones, around 90% detected once. The chain recombines TRBV18 with TRBJ2-5, with 7 bases fitting TRBD2. This sequence originates from a man aged 70-80 years with acute or convalescent COVID-19. The specimen was peripheral blood. The DNA for the CDR3 is TGTGCCAGCTTTGGGACTAAACAAGAGACCCAGTACTTC. Translated: CASFGTKQETQYF.